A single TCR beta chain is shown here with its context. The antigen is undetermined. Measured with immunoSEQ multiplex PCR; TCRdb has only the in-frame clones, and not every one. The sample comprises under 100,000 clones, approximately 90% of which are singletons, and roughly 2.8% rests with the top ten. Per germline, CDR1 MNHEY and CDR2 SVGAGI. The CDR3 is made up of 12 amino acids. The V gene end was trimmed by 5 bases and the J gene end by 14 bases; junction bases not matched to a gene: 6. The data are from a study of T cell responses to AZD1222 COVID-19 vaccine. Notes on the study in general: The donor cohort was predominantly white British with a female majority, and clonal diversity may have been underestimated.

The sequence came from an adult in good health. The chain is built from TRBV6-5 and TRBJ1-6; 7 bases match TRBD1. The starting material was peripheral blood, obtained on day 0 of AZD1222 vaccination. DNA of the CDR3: TGTGCCAGCAGTACGAGACAGGGATCCCTCCACTTT. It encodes CASSTRQGSLHF.